These T cell receptor beta chains were read from a single sample in a study of regulatory T cells in long-lasting Graves disease. Each CDR3 protein is one row after TCRdb ran MiXCR on the multiplex PCR reads. The sample holds around 500,000 distinct CDR3 sequences, more than 15% seen once. This sample was shared with a second study, whose subject was T cells in Graves' hyperthyroidism and ophthalmopathy.

The source was peripheral blood mononuclear cells (PBMCs), collected at new diagnosis, from a patient treated with antithyroid drugs. The receptors were sampled from a woman aged 35 to 60 with Graves disease. Both conserved end residues are part of each CDR3. Each record gives: J gene, V gene, clone size, D gene, CDR3 DNA, CDR3 protein. D genes are given only for firm matches. Expanded clones get a size class; other rows say once, few or many, or leave the size out.

J gene: TRBJ2-1; V gene: TRBV12-5; clone size: NA; D gene: TRBD2; CDR3 DNA: TGTGCTAGTGCCGAACCCGGGACTAGCGGGGGGGGTTCCTACAATGAGCAGTTCTTC; CDR3 protein: CASAEPGTSGGGSYNEQFF
J gene: TRBJ2-2; V gene: TRBV7-2; clone size: few; D gene: TRBD1; CDR3 DNA: TGTGCCAGCAGGACAGGGTTCAACACCGGGGAGCTGTTTTTT; CDR3 protein: CASRTGFNTGELFF
J gene: TRBJ2-4; V gene: TRBV11-2; clone size: many; D gene: TRBD2; CDR3 DNA: TGTGCCAGCAGCCCCCTGCGGGGGGATACCAAAAACATTCAGTACTTC; CDR3 protein: CASSPLRGDTKNIQYF
J gene: TRBJ1-6; V gene: TRBV20-1; clone size: NA; D gene: NA; CDR3 DNA: TGCAGTGCTAGAGTATTACCGGGCGGATATAATTCACCCCTCCACTTT; CDR3 protein: CSARVLPGGYNSPLHF
J gene: TRBJ1-2; V gene: TRBV5-1; clone size: many; D gene: TRBD1; CDR3 DNA: TGCGCCAGCAGCCTGGGACAGGGGACGTACTATGGCTACACCTTC; CDR3 protein: CASSLGQGTYYGYTF
J gene: TRBJ2-5; V gene: TRBV7-6; clone size: few; D gene: NA; CDR3 DNA: TGTGCCAGCAGCTTAGCGCAGGAGGGGGAGACCCAGTACTTC; CDR3 protein: CASSLAQEGETQYF
J gene: TRBJ1-2; V gene: TRBV19; clone size: NA; D gene: TRBD1; CDR3 DNA: TGTGCCAGTAGTATATTCCGGGACAGGGCCCGCTATGGCTACACCTTC; CDR3 protein: CASSIFRDRARYGYTF
J gene: TRBJ2-1; V gene: TRBV12-3/TRBV12-4; clone size: many; D gene: TRBD2; CDR3 DNA: TGTGCCAGCAGTTCCCTCGCGGGGGGCCAGTTCTTC; CDR3 protein: CASSSLAGGQFF
J gene: TRBJ1-1; V gene: TRBV28; clone size: NA; D gene: NA; CDR3 DNA: TGTGCCAGCAGTTCAGGTTGGAGGGCAGACACTGAAGCTTTCTTT; CDR3 protein: CASSSGWRADTEAFF
J gene: TRBJ2-6; V gene: TRBV10-1; clone size: NA; D gene: TRBD1; CDR3 DNA: TGCGCCCGGGCGTCGGGACAGGGGGCAGGTGGGGCCAACGTCCTGACTTTC; CDR3 protein: CARASGQGAGGANVLTF
J gene: TRBJ1-4; V gene: TRBV30; clone size: NA; D gene: NA; CDR3 DNA: TGTGCCTGGAGTTCCGGGACGCAATCAACTAATGAAAAACTGTTTTTT; CDR3 protein: CAWSSGTQSTNEKLFF
J gene: TRBJ1-1; V gene: TRBV12-3/TRBV12-4; clone size: many; D gene: NA; CDR3 DNA: TGTGCCAGCAGTTTCAGGTTGATGAACACTGAAGCTTTCTTT; CDR3 protein: CASSFRLMNTEAFF
J gene: TRBJ1-5; V gene: TRBV6-1; clone size: once; D gene: TRBD1; CDR3 DNA: TGTGCCATGTCAGGGGGGACCCTCTTTTATAGCAATCAGCCCCAGCATTTT; CDR3 protein: CAMSGGTLFYSNQPQHF
J gene: TRBJ1-2; V gene: TRBV14; clone size: NA; D gene: NA; CDR3 DNA: TGTGCCAGCAGCCTCACAGGACTCCCTAACTATGGCTACACCTTC; CDR3 protein: CASSLTGLPNYGYTF
J gene: TRBJ1-5; V gene: TRBV6-1; clone size: few; D gene: NA; CDR3 DNA: TGTGCCAGCAGTCGGGGAGGCCTCAGCAATCAGCCCCAGCATTTT; CDR3 protein: CASSRGGLSNQPQHF
J gene: TRBJ1-5; V gene: TRBV3-1; clone size: many; D gene: NA; CDR3 DNA: TGTGCCAGCAGCCAGGGGGGTAGCAATCAGCCCCAGCATTTT; CDR3 protein: CASSQGGSNQPQHF
J gene: TRBJ1-2; V gene: TRBV5-5; clone size: few; D gene: NA; CDR3 DNA: TGTGCCAGCAGCTTGGATACCCGAAGCCCCGGCTACACCTTC; CDR3 protein: CASSLDTRSPGYTF
J gene: TRBJ1-3; V gene: TRBV19; clone size: few; D gene: NA; CDR3 DNA: TGTGCCACCAAGGGACAAACCTCTGGAAACACCATATATTTT; CDR3 protein: CATKGQTSGNTIYF
J gene: TRBJ1-4; V gene: TRBV12-3/TRBV12-4; clone size: many; D gene: NA; CDR3 DNA: TGTGCCAGCAGTGGACGGTCAACTAATGAAAAACTGTTTTTT; CDR3 protein: CASSGRSTNEKLFF
J gene: TRBJ2-2; V gene: TRBV19; clone size: NA; D gene: TRBD2; CDR3 DNA: TGTGCCTCCGCCCTAGCGGGGGGGCCCTCCGGGGAGCTGTTTTTT; CDR3 protein: CASALAGGPSGELFF
J gene: TRBJ2-1; V gene: TRBV27; clone size: NA; D gene: TRBD2; CDR3 DNA: TGTGCCAGCAGTCTTGGGACTAGCGGGGGTGGAGAGCAGTTCTTC; CDR3 protein: CASSLGTSGGGEQFF
J gene: TRBJ2-3; V gene: TRBV11-2; clone size: many; D gene: TRBD1; CDR3 DNA: TGTGCCAGCAGCTCGTGGGGGGGACAGGGGTGGGATACGCAGTATTTT; CDR3 protein: CASSSWGGQGWDTQYF
J gene: TRBJ1-5; V gene: TRBV19; clone size: few; D gene: NA; CDR3 DNA: TGTGCCAGTAGTATGGGGGCAGGGAATCAGCCCCAGCATTTT; CDR3 protein: CASSMGAGNQPQHF
J gene: TRBJ1-5; V gene: TRBV29-1; clone size: many; D gene: TRBD1; CDR3 DNA: TGCAGCGTTCTACAGGGGTTCGGTCAGCCCCAGCATTTT; CDR3 protein: CSVLQGFGQPQHF
J gene: TRBJ1-6; V gene: TRBV11-3; clone size: many; D gene: TRBD1; CDR3 DNA: TGTGCCAGCAGCTTACAGGGGGGGCCCCTCCACTTT; CDR3 protein: CASSLQGGPLHF
J gene: TRBJ2-5; V gene: TRBV12-3/TRBV12-4; clone size: many; D gene: NA; CDR3 DNA: TGTGCCAGCAGGTCAATCCCCGCAGAGACCCAGTACTTC; CDR3 protein: CASRSIPAETQYF
J gene: TRBJ1-2; V gene: TRBV3-1; clone size: many; D gene: NA; CDR3 DNA: TGTGCCAGCGCGGGGAGTGGGAGCGGCTACACCTTC; CDR3 protein: CASAGSGSGYTF
J gene: TRBJ1-1; V gene: TRBV25-1; clone size: many; D gene: TRBD1; CDR3 DNA: TGTGCCAGCAGTGAATTAAGGGACAGGCGGAACACTGAAGCTTTCTTT; CDR3 protein: CASSELRDRRNTEAFF
J gene: TRBJ2-6; V gene: TRBV20-1; clone size: few; D gene: NA; CDR3 DNA: TGCAGTGCTAGAGTAGAAGGGTCTGGGGCCAACGTCCTGACTTTC; CDR3 protein: CSARVEGSGANVLTF
J gene: TRBJ1-4; V gene: TRBV7-9; clone size: few; D gene: NA; CDR3 DNA: TGTGCCAGCAGCTTAGCAGGCCTGTCTAATGAAAAACTGTTTTTT; CDR3 protein: CASSLAGLSNEKLFF
J gene: TRBJ2-1; V gene: TRBV12-3/TRBV12-4; clone size: many; D gene: TRBD1; CDR3 DNA: TGTGCCAGCAGATCCGGGACAGGGGACCACAATGAGCAGTTCTTC; CDR3 protein: CASRSGTGDHNEQFF
J gene: TRBJ2-1; V gene: TRBV7-9; clone size: NA; D gene: NA; CDR3 DNA: TGTGCCAGCAGCTTGAAAGTGACCTTGTTCTTC; CDR3 protein: CASSLKVTLFF
J gene: TRBJ2-3; V gene: TRBV29-1; clone size: NA; D gene: NA; CDR3 DNA: TGCAGCGTTAGAGGGCCAGATACGCAGTATTTT; CDR3 protein: CSVRGPDTQYF
J gene: TRBJ2-1; V gene: TRBV28; clone size: many; D gene: TRBD1; CDR3 DNA: TGTGCCAGCATACCCGACCTGGGCAGGGGGCAGGACAATGAGCAGTTCTTC; CDR3 protein: CASIPDLGRGQDNEQFF
J gene: TRBJ1-2; V gene: TRBV7-9; clone size: many; D gene: NA; CDR3 DNA: TGTGCCAGCAGCTCCGGTGGGGGAGTGAACTATGGCTACACCTTC; CDR3 protein: CASSSGGGVNYGYTF
J gene: TRBJ1-5; V gene: TRBV7-8; clone size: NA; D gene: TRBD1; CDR3 DNA: TGTGCCAGCAGCTCGGACAGGGCACTTAGCAATCAGCCCCAGCATTTT; CDR3 protein: CASSSDRALSNQPQHF
J gene: TRBJ2-5; V gene: TRBV20-1; clone size: many; D gene: NA; CDR3 DNA: TGCAGCCTCATGGGTGACGAAGAGACCCAGTACTTC; CDR3 protein: CSLMGDEETQYF
J gene: TRBJ1-1; V gene: TRBV5-1; clone size: many; D gene: NA; CDR3 DNA: TGCGCCAGCAGCTTTACAGAGAACACTGAAGCTTTCTTT; CDR3 protein: CASSFTENTEAFF
J gene: TRBJ2-3; V gene: TRBV5-5; clone size: many; D gene: NA; CDR3 DNA: TGTGCCAGCAGCACCTTCGACTCAGAAGGGGGGACTAAGTATTTT; CDR3 protein: CASSTFDSEGGTKYF
J gene: TRBJ2-7; V gene: TRBV20-1; clone size: many; D gene: TRBD2; CDR3 DNA: TGCAGTGCTCTGAGGGGGACTAGCGGGGCTTACGAGCAGTACTTC; CDR3 protein: CSALRGTSGAYEQYF
J gene: TRBJ2-7; V gene: TRBV27; clone size: NA; D gene: TRBD1; CDR3 DNA: TGTGCCAGCAGTTTCTCCGGGACAGGGGGCTCCTACGAGCAGTACTTC; CDR3 protein: CASSFSGTGGSYEQYF
J gene: TRBJ1-4; V gene: TRBV5-8; clone size: NA; D gene: TRBD1; CDR3 DNA: TGTGCCAGCAGCCGCGGACAGGGGCACGAAAAACTGTTTTTT; CDR3 protein: CASSRGQGHEKLFF
J gene: TRBJ1-2; V gene: TRBV19; clone size: few; D gene: NA; CDR3 DNA: TGTGCCAGTAGAGTGTATAACTATGGCTACACCTTC; CDR3 protein: CASRVYNYGYTF
J gene: TRBJ2-7; V gene: TRBV28; clone size: many; D gene: TRBD1; CDR3 DNA: TGTGCCAGCAGTCCAATCCCGGGACAGGACCGCTCCTACGAGCAGTACTTC; CDR3 protein: CASSPIPGQDRSYEQYF
J gene: TRBJ2-1; V gene: TRBV4-1; clone size: NA; D gene: TRBD2; CDR3 DNA: TGCGCCAGCAGCGCCACTAGCGGGGGGGCTATTGAGCAGTTCTTC; CDR3 protein: CASSATSGGAIEQFF
J gene: TRBJ2-5; V gene: TRBV7-6; clone size: NA; D gene: NA; CDR3 DNA: TGTGCCAGCAGCCAAGTGACGAGCCAAGAGACCCAGTACTTC; CDR3 protein: CASSQVTSQETQYF
J gene: TRBJ2-7; V gene: TRBV3-1; clone size: NA; D gene: NA; CDR3 DNA: TGTGCCAGCAGCCCCCTGGCTGCTACCCCCTACGAGCAGTACTTC; CDR3 protein: CASSPLAATPYEQYF
J gene: TRBJ1-3; V gene: TRBV6-1; clone size: many; D gene: TRBD1; CDR3 DNA: TGTGCGTGTATAGGGACAGGGGGAAACACCATATATTTT; CDR3 protein: CACIGTGGNTIYF
J gene: TRBJ2-5; V gene: TRBV11-2; clone size: many; D gene: TRBD2; CDR3 DNA: TGTGCCAGCAGCTTATCCCGCCCCGGCGGGGGGGGCGAGACCCAGTACTTC; CDR3 protein: CASSLSRPGGGGETQYF
J gene: TRBJ1-6; V gene: TRBV6-5; clone size: NA; D gene: TRBD1; CDR3 DNA: TGTGCCAGCAGTTACTTCGGATCAGGGGGGGCTAATTCACCCCTCCACTTT; CDR3 protein: CASSYFGSGGANSPLHF
J gene: TRBJ2-5; V gene: TRBV4-2; clone size: NA; D gene: TRBD2; CDR3 DNA: TGTGCCAGCAGCCAAGGGACTAGCGCTCAAGAGACCCAGTACTTC; CDR3 protein: CASSQGTSAQETQYF
J gene: TRBJ1-1; V gene: TRBV4-1; clone size: NA; D gene: NA; CDR3 DNA: TGCGCCAGCAGCCAATCCTCCGACAGGCGGTCTGAAGCTTTCTTT; CDR3 protein: CASSQSSDRRSEAFF
J gene: TRBJ1-1; V gene: TRBV30; clone size: many; D gene: TRBD1; CDR3 DNA: TGTGCCTGGAGTATCGGGCGGACAGGAGGGGTGATGGCTGAAGCTTTCTTT; CDR3 protein: CAWSIGRTGGVMAEAFF
J gene: TRBJ2-5; V gene: TRBV18; clone size: many; D gene: NA; CDR3 DNA: TGTGCCAGCTCACCACCGGGTGTAGGGAAGGAGACCCAGTACTTC; CDR3 protein: CASSPPGVGKETQYF
J gene: TRBJ2-1; V gene: TRBV28; clone size: many; D gene: NA; CDR3 DNA: TGTGCCAGCAGCCCGGGACATAGGAGCTCCTACAATGAGCAGTTCTTC; CDR3 protein: CASSPGHRSSYNEQFF